The following is a T cell receptor (beta chain) sequence with its context. The antigen remains undetermined. Genomic DNA acted as the template from which TCR beta VDJ combination and CDR3 sequence profiling were carried out. TCRdb re-called the reads with MiXCR, one entry per CDR3 protein. Among some 190,000 distinct CDR3 sequences listed, about 53% were seen once. The sample is drawn from a study of CD8+CD57+ T cells in acquired aplastic anemia. Study context: CD4+ and CD8+ cells, once sorted, gave DNA averaging roughly 3.4 ug. Researchers reported that healthy donors averaged about 10 million reads for CD4+ cells.

V was trimmed by 0 bases and J by 3 bases, leaving 14 bases between them. Germline V gene lookup returns CDR1 LGHNA and CDR2 YSLEER. This CDR3 comprises 16 residues. General study results and limits: Patients and controls turned out to have some 30 CD8+ CDR3 sequences in common. Patients did not significantly differ from controls in CD8+ Simpson's diversity.

The rearrangement links TRBV4-3 to TRBJ1-2; no definite D call. The sequenced material came from sorted CD4+, CD8+, or CD8+CD57+ T cells (not recorded which) from PBMCs. The source is a human donor in good health, serving as a control. This CDR3 is CASSQDGEGLDYGYTF. The CDR3 DNA reads as TGCGCCAGCAGCCAAGATGGAGAAGGGTTGGACTATGGCTACACCTTC.